This T cell receptor beta chain was recorded in a study of T cells after yellow fever vaccination. Study results and caveats: Abundant clonotypes (contaminants from the bulk population) could be present in FACS-sorted repertoires. The CD4 and CD8 compartments had a small share of their clonotypes in common. Post-booster reappearance was seen for most primary-vaccination clones (roughly 96% CD4, around 90% CD8).

Generation of TCR cDNA used 5'RACE template switching (which added a universal primer site and UMIs). Using its own MiXCR run on the 5' RACE reads, TCRdb lists one record per CDR3 protein. The table shows about 320,000 distinct CDR3 sequences, with approximately 4% occurring only once. V shed 3 bases and J 4 bases; nucleotides not matched to a gene: 3. Germline V gene sequence: CDR1 KGHDR, CDR2 SFDVKD. This CDR3 has 14 amino acids. There are a few counts of this clonotype. As yet, its antigen is unknown. The receptor comes from a man aged 18 to 29 who received the YFV17D yellow fever vaccine. This specimen consisted of PBMCs, obtained 15 days after the yellow fever booster vaccination. The chain links TRBV24-1 to TRBJ2-5; 8 bases agree with TRBD1. DNA for the CDR3: TGTGCCACCAGTGATCCAGGGGGCGGAGAGACCCAGTACTTC. This translates into CATSDPGGGETQYF.